This T cell receptor beta chain stems from a study of CD8 T cells in Susac syndrome. Reverse transcription used roughly 0.45 to 1 ug RNA and random hexamers. Each CDR3 protein is one row after TCRdb ran MiXCR on the immunoSEQ multiplex PCR reads. The sample consists of 160,000 or so distinct CDR3 sequences, approximately 95% of them appearing once. Germline V lookup: CDR1 DFQATT, CDR2 SNEGSKA (reference sequence). This CDR3 region has 14 residues. Unmatched junction bases numbered 9, after V lost 5 bases and J lost 5 bases. This clonotype was found once. J is TRBJ2-5 and V is TRBV20-1; TRBD2 matches at 9 bases. This receptor was identified in a human donor with multiple sclerosis. The sequencing input was CD8+ T cells from PBMCs. The CDR3 protein is CSALSGGSGETQYF. Here the CDR3 DNA reads TGCAGTGCTCTCAGCGGGGGGAGCGGGGAGACCCAGTACTTC.